This T cell receptor beta chain was observed in a study of blood T cell repertoires in COVID-19. The CDR3 loop spans 13 amino acids. The J segment lost 1 base and the V segment lost 4 bases, leaving 2 bases of the junction unmatched. CDR1 and CDR2 (germline): SGHDT, YYEEEE. Assay: immunoSEQ multiplex PCR; the TCRdb copy retains only in-frame clones and omits some. The sample holds tens of thousands of clones, 87% seen once. This chain joins TRBV5-6 and TRBJ2-7; 7 bases map to TRBD1. The sequence was obtained from a woman aged 50 to 65 with COVID-19, enrolled during active disease. The sample comprised peripheral blood. The CDR3 region is CASSRGQSYEQYF. The CDR3 nucleotides read TGTGCCAGCAGCCGGGGACAGTCCTACGAGCAGTACTTC.